One and the same sample provided the 32 T cell receptor beta chains below, sequenced in a study of blood T cell repertoires in COVID-19. Assay: immunoSEQ multiplex PCR; the TCRdb copy retains only in-frame clones and omits some. This table holds some 110,000 clones, about 85% found once. The sequencing sample was made of peripheral blood. Every receptor here comes from a man aged 35 to 55 with acute or convalescent COVID-19.

The rearrangement links TRBV9 to TRBJ2-7; 7 bases line up with TRBD2. The CDR3 is 18 amino acids. Germline CDR1 reads SGDLS; CDR2 reads YYNGEE. Trimming cost V 3 bases and J 7 bases; bases outside gene matches: 22. The CDR3 reads CASSAEWDSGRRYVEQYF. CDR3 in DNA: TGTGCCAGCAGCGCGGAGTGGGATAGCGGGCGACGCTACGTGGAGCAGTACTTC.

The CDR3 region has the DNA TGTGCCAGCTCACCAGACAGGGGGAGCGGTCAGCCCCAGCATTTT. Its protein product is CASSPDRGSGQPQHF. The chain links TRBV18 to TRBJ1-5; 9 bases line up with TRBD1. The CDR3 covers 15 residues. Germline values: CDR1 KGHSH, CDR2 LQKENI. V lost 2 bases to trimming and J lost 6 bases; unmatched junction nucleotides: 5.

As concerns this clone: Other DNA sequences in the sample encode the same CDR3. The chain uses TRBV29-1 and TRBJ2-7, with a possible D match to TRBD1 (5 bases). The CDR3 spans 12 residues. Trimming stripped 3 bases from V and 2 bases from J, with 8 bases between. The germline gives CDR1 SQVTM, CDR2 ANQGSEA. CDR3 residues: CSVEGQAYEQYF. In nucleotides, the CDR3 is TGCAGCGTTGAGGGGCAGGCCTACGAGCAGTACTTC.

The chain links TRBV18 to TRBJ2-7, with 13 bases lining up with TRBD2. The CDR3 sequence is 16 residues long. Germline-derived CDR1 and CDR2 are KGHSH and LQKENI. Trimming removed 3 bases from V and 5 bases from J; junction bases left unmatched: 7. CDR3 sequence: CASSPRTSGGIHEQYF. The CDR3 DNA follows: TGTGCCAGCTCACCGCGGACTAGCGGGGGTATTCACGAGCAGTACTTC.

Here the CDR3 reads CASSQSGRGLHCNQPQHF. The DNA for the CDR3 is TGCGCCAGCAGTCAATCTGGGAGGGGCCTTCACTGCAATCAGCCCCAGCATTTT. This chain links TRBV23-1 with TRBJ1-5; TRBD1 is a possible D gene (5 bases). TRBV23-1 is labeled an ORF, and its function is uncertain. Trimming stripped 0 bases from V and 2 bases from J, with 17 bases between. The CDR3 sequence is 18 residues long.

This clone was seen only a few times. This chain uses TRBV6-6 with TRBJ1-5; TRBD1 matches at 9 bases. The CDR3 is 15 amino acids. V dropped 5 bases and J dropped 3; count of bases not matched to a gene: 5. In germline, CDR1 is MNHNY, CDR2 SVGAGI (reference sequence). The CDR3 nucleotides read TGTGCCAGCAGTCCACGGGACAGGGACAATCAGCCCCAGCATTTT. Its protein product is CASSPRDRDNQPQHF.

This clone was recorded once. The CDR3 DNA reads as TGTGCCAGCAGCTGGGGACAGGGGTTGATTACGGACACCGGGGAGCTGTTTTTT. Translated, it gives CASSWGQGLITDTGELFF. V is TRBV7-9 and J is TRBJ2-2; TRBD1 agrees at 10 bases. The CDR3 covers 18 residues. Trimming cost V 4 bases and J 3 bases; bases outside gene matches: 11. The V gene's germline CDR1 is SEHNR and CDR2 FQNEAQ (reference sequence).

For the CDR3, the DNA is TGTGCCAGCACTCTCCCGACTAGCGGGAGGGCCGCGGAGCAGTACTTC. Its protein product is CASTLPTSGRAAEQYF. The rearrangement uses TRBV28 and TRBJ2-7; TRBD2 matches 14 bases. In germline, CDR1 is MDHEN, CDR2 SYDVKM. This CDR3 comprises 16 residues. V lost 7 bases to trimming and J lost 7 bases; unmatched junction nucleotides: 12.

The chain recombines TRBV5-1 with TRBJ2-6, with no clear D. Per the germline V gene, CDR1 is SGHRS and CDR2 is YFSETQ. CDR3 length equals 15 residues. Trimming took off 7 bases at V and 2 bases at J, with 13 bases between the two ends. CDR3 coding DNA: TGCGCCAGCCGGCGGATTCTCACTGGGGCCAACGTCCTGACTTTC. It translates to CASRRILTGANVLTF.

The chain employs TRBV18 and TRBJ1-2; 8 bases match TRBD1. With V trimmed by 5 bases and J by 3 bases, 5 bases remained unmatched. This CDR3 has 14 amino acids. From germline, CDR1 is KGHSH and CDR2 LQKENI. CDR3 sequence reads: CASSLPTGDYGYTF. As DNA, the CDR3 is TGTGCCAGCTCATTACCGACAGGGGACTATGGCTACACCTTC.

Details on this clone: This sample also contains other DNA sequences that code for the same CDR3. V and J are TRBV6-5 and TRBJ2-7; D is possibly TRBD1 (6 bases). Trimming took 6 bases from V and 4 from J, leaving 10 bases between them. The CDR3 loop spans 12 amino acids. Germline CDR1 is MNHEY and CDR2 is SVGAGI. The CDR3 loop is CASSRTVYEQYF. The DNA of the CDR3 is TGTGCCAGCAGCCGGACAGTTTACGAGCAGTACTTC.

The V and J genes are TRBV4-3 and TRBJ1-5; D remains ambiguous. CDR3 length: 19 residues. Trimming cost V 0 bases and J 0 bases, with 18 bases left between them. In germline, CDR1 is LGHNA, CDR2 YSLEER. The CDR3 spells CASSQDLGRGKNSNQPQHF. CDR3 nucleotides: TGCGCCAGCAGCCAAGATCTTGGCAGAGGGAAGAATAGCAATCAGCCCCAGCATTTT.

Only one count was recorded for this clone. V and J are TRBV11-2 and TRBJ2-1; 9 bases line up with TRBD2. Germline trimming cut 1 base from V and 9 bases from J; bases unmatched to any gene: 16. The CDR3 runs to 18 residues. The germline V gene has CDR1 SGHAT and CDR2 FQNNGV. This CDR3 is CASSLAGIGSGSRGEQFF. The CDR3 nucleotides read TGTGCCAGCAGCTTAGCTGGGATAGGTAGCGGGAGTCGTGGTGAGCAGTTCTTC.

The CDR3 region is CASRGDRGGQPQHF. The CDR3 DNA is TGTGCCAGCAGGGGGGACAGGGGAGGACAGCCCCAGCATTTT. This chain links TRBV2 with TRBJ1-5, with 10 bases that match TRBD1. From germline, CDR1 is SNHLY and CDR2 FYNNEI. Trimming at V came to 6 bases and at J to 7 bases, leaving 6 bases not matched to a gene. There are 14 residues in the CDR3.

V and J are TRBV19 and TRBJ1-5, with D perhaps matching TRBD1 (5 bases). The CDR3 has 17 amino acids. Between the trimmed V and J ends, which lost 6 bases and 0 bases, there was a span of 18 bases. From germline, CDR1 is LNHDA and CDR2 SQIVND (reference sequence). The CDR3 here is CASSIWEAGYSNQPQHF. The CDR3 coding sequence is TGTGCCAGTAGCATCTGGGAGGCAGGGTATAGCAATCAGCCCCAGCATTTT.

This chain uses TRBV21-1 with TRBJ2-4; the table's D call, TRBD1, has no DNA check behind it. TRBV21-1 is noted as a pseudogene. The CDR3 sequence is 11 residues long. This CDR3 is CASTTTGSLHF. CDR3 DNA sequence: TGTGCCAGCACAACGACAGGGTCCCTCCACTTC.

V usage is TRBV30 and J usage is TRBJ2-1; 7 positions agree with TRBD2. This CDR3 region has 14 residues. CDR1 GTSNPN and CDR2 SVGIG come from the germline V gene (reference sequence). The J segment lost 5 bases and the V segment lost 0 bases, leaving 4 bases of the junction unmatched. DNA for the CDR3: TGTGCCTGGAGTGTGTGGGAGGGCAACAATGAGCAGTTCTTC. This codes for CAWSVWEGNNEQFF. Supplemented by reference TRBV30 and TRBJ2-1, the full variable domain reads SQTIHQWPATLVQPVGSPLSLECTVEGTSNPNLYWYRQAAGRGLQLLFYSVGIGQISSEVPQNLSASRPQDRQFILSSKKLLLSDSGFYLCAWSVWEGNNEQFFGPGTRLTVL.

This chain uses TRBV6-2 or TRBV6-3 with TRBJ2-1, with a possible D match to TRBD2 (5 bases). The CDR3 totals 15 residues. The ends were cut back, 3 bases at V and 6 bases at J, with 15 bases in the middle. From germline, CDR1 is MNHEY and CDR2 SVGEGT. The CDR3 DNA follows: TGTGCCAGCAGTTATAGGGAGTTGGGTGCCAATGAGCAGTTCTTC. Amino acids: CASSYRELGANEQFF.

The chain is built from TRBV5-6 and TRBJ2-2; D perhaps matches TRBD2 (6 bases). V dropped 4 bases and J dropped 3 bases, with 10 bases sitting between them. Germline CDR1 and CDR2: SGHDT and YYEEEE. This CDR3 has 14 residues. As DNA, the CDR3 is TGTGCCAGCAGCCGTACGGGGGACACCGGGGAGCTGTTTTTT. Its translation is CASSRTGDTGELFF. Full variable domain (missing parts from reference TRBV5-6 and TRBJ2-2): DAGVTQSPTHLIKTRGQQVTLRCSPKSGHDTVSWYQQALGQGPQFIFQYYEEEERQRGNFPDRFSGHQFPNYSSELNVNALLLGDSALYLCASSRTGDTGELFFGEGSRLTVL.

The V gene is TRBV28, the J gene TRBJ1-1; perhaps TRBD1 as D (6 bases). This CDR3 comprises 13 residues. Germline V lookup: CDR1 MDHEN, CDR2 SYDVKM. The V end lost 6 bases, the J end lost 3 bases, and 11 bases lay between the germline ends. The CDR3 DNA sequence: TGTGCCAGCAGGGGGCAGGGGCACACTGAAGCTTTCTTT. This gives the protein CASRGQGHTEAFF. The full variable domain, rest sourced from reference TRBV28 and TRBJ1-1, is DVKVTQSSRYLVKRTGEKVFLECVQDMDHENMFWYRQDPGLGLRLIYFSYDVKMKEKGDIPEGYSVSREKKERFSLILESASTNQTSMYLCASRGQGHTEAFFGQGTRLTVV.

This chain connects TRBV12-3 or TRBV12-4 to TRBJ1-4, with TRBD1 identical over 7 bases. Losses at the gene ends were 7 bases for V and 4 bases for J; bases not matched to a gene: 3. This CDR3 comprises 13 residues. As DNA, the CDR3 is TGTGCCAGCACCCGGGACAGTAATGAAAAACTGTTTTTT. It yields the protein CASTRDSNEKLFF.

The rearrangement uses TRBV6-5 and TRBJ2-3; D perhaps matches TRBD2 (6 bases). CDR3 length: 14 residues. The V end lost 2 bases, the J end lost 4 bases, and 10 bases lay between the germline ends. From germline, CDR1 is MNHEY and CDR2 SVGAGI. CDR3 in DNA: TGTGCCAGCAGTTACGGCAGGGAGGCAGATACGCAGTATTTT. Encoded protein: CASSYGREADTQYF.

V is TRBV6-5 and J is TRBJ1-4, with D tentatively TRBD1 (5 bases). The V gene's germline CDR1 is MNHEY and CDR2 SVGAGI. The CDR3 runs to 14 residues. V shed 2 bases and J shed 8 bases, with 12 bases lying between them. The CDR3 DNA sequence: TGTGCCAGCAGTTACGGACGGCCAGGGGAAAAACTGTTTTTT. It yields the protein CASSYGRPGEKLFF.

V and J are TRBV5-8 and TRBJ2-1, with 8 bases lining up with TRBD2. Losses at the gene ends were 3 bases for V and 8 bases for J; bases not matched to a gene: 10. This CDR3 spans 15 amino acids. CDR1 and CDR2 (germline): SGHTS, YDEGEE. The CDR3 coding sequence is TGTGCCAGCAGCTCCAGATCGGGGGGGAGGTATGAGCAGTTCTTC. This gives the protein CASSSRSGGRYEQFF.

The chain links TRBV24-1 to TRBJ2-1, with 12 bases identical to TRBD1. CDR1 is KGHDR and CDR2 is SFDVKD in the germline V gene. V was pared by 3 bases and J by 8 bases, with 4 bases of the junction left unmatched. This CDR3 has 15 amino acids. The CDR3 sequence: CATSDTGTGGYEQFF. The CDR3 DNA follows: TGTGCCACCAGTGATACCGGGACAGGGGGCTATGAGCAGTTCTTC.

The V call is TRBV7-2, the J call TRBJ2-7; the D gene is possibly TRBD2 (6 bases). V lost 3 bases and J 0 bases, leaving 15 bases between the germline ends. Per the germline V gene, CDR1 is SGHTA and CDR2 is FQGNSA. CDR3 length equals 16 residues. CDR3 protein: CASSFRLLASSYEQYF. CDR3 in DNA: TGTGCCAGCAGCTTCCGCCTACTAGCCTCCTCCTACGAGCAGTACTTC.

The chain employs TRBV25-1 and TRBJ1-3; D remains ambiguous. The CDR3 has 13 amino acids. V was clipped by 2 bases and J by 7 bases, with 9 bases between them. Germline V gene lookup returns CDR1 MGHDK and CDR2 SYGVNS. DNA for the CDR3: TGTGCCAGCAGTGAAGACGGGTGGAACACCATATATTTT. This sequence encodes CASSEDGWNTIYF.

The chain has TRBV7-2 and TRBJ1-2; the match to TRBD1 covers 7 bases. V dropped 5 bases and J dropped 7; count of bases not matched to a gene: 4. The CDR3 is made up of 12 amino acids. Germline loops: CDR1 SGHTA, CDR2 FQGNSA. The CDR3: CASSTGVSGYTF. The CDR3 DNA sequence: TGTGCCAGCAGCACAGGGGTGTCTGGCTACACCTTC.

This clone was counted a single time. V is TRBV4-1 and J is TRBJ1-1, with D perhaps matching TRBD1 (5 bases). CDR1 and CDR2 (germline): MGHRA, YSYEKL. The CDR3 length is 17 residues. Trimming removed 0 bases from V and 3 bases from J, with 17 bases in between. The CDR3 loop reads CASSQDIRRQIDTEAFF. CDR3 nucleotides: TGCGCCAGCAGCCAAGATATTCGTCGACAGATAGACACTGAAGCTTTCTTT.

J is TRBJ2-7 and V is TRBV5-1; D possibly corresponds to TRBD2 (5 bases). Trimming cost V 0 bases and J 7 bases, with 8 bases left between them. Germline V gene lookup returns CDR1 SGHRS and CDR2 YFSETQ. The CDR3 is made up of 12 amino acids. The chain's CDR3 is CASSLVPGEQYF. DNA of the CDR3: TGCGCCAGCAGCTTGGTCCCGGGGGAGCAGTACTTC.

This chain links TRBV7-2 with TRBJ1-2; 8 bases match TRBD1. Germline CDR1 and CDR2: SGHTA and FQGNSA. The CDR3 is 15 amino acids. V was clipped by 1 base and J by 8 bases; unmatched bases: 9. CDR3 loop: CASSLVAGGAGGYTF. The CDR3 DNA follows: TGTGCCAGCAGCTTAGTTGCAGGGGGCGCCGGAGGCTACACCTTC.

The V gene is TRBV19, the J gene TRBJ2-5; 11 nucleotides match TRBD2. Germline lookup yields CDR1 LNHDA and CDR2 SQIVND (reference sequence). The J segment lost 5 bases and the V segment lost 2 bases, leaving 4 bases of the junction unmatched. CDR3 length equals 15 residues. CDR3 sequence: CASSIYSGGAETQYF. The CDR3 DNA reads as TGTGCCAGTAGTATATATAGCGGGGGGGCCGAGACCCAGTACTTC.